Listed here is a single T cell receptor (beta chain). The data were taken from a study of T cell changes during pregnancy in multiple sclerosis. Unmatched junction bases numbered 6, after V lost 4 bases and J lost 3 bases. Germline CDR1 is SGHDT and CDR2 is YYEEEE. The CDR3 runs 14 residues. Assay: immunoSEQ multiplex PCR; the TCRdb copy retains only in-frame clones and omits some. The table records 130,000 or so clones, 85% to 95% of them present only once. The gene calls are TRBV5-6 and TRBJ2-7; 8 bases fit TRBD1. The input for sequencing was peripheral blood, taken before pregnancy. The sequence came from a female donor with multiple sclerosis, enrolled in a pregnancy study. Written as DNA, the CDR3 is TGTGCCAGCAGCACAGCGGACAGGGTCTACGAGCAGTACTTC. Its protein is CASSTADRVYEQYF. Full variable domain (missing parts from reference TRBV5-6 and TRBJ2-7): DAGVTQSPTHLIKTRGQQVTLRCSPKSGHDTVSWYQQALGQGPQFIFQYYEEEERQRGNFPDRFSGHQFPNYSSELNVNALLLGDSALYLCASSTADRVYEQYFGPGTRLTVT.